Listed below are T cell receptor beta chains from one sample, sequenced in a study of blood T cell repertoires in COVID-19. Sequencing was performed with immunoSEQ multiplex PCR; in TCRdb, only in-frame clones are kept and a portion is missing. The sample yields 350,000 to 450,000 clones, 89% seen once. The sequencing input was peripheral blood. All receptors derive from a man between 40 and 49 years old with acute or convalescent COVID-19. The CDR3 runs from the conserved cysteine through the conserved F or W. Fields, in order: V gene, clone size, J gene, D gene, CDR3 DNA, CDR3 protein. The D gene is left open where the match is weak. A row's size may be missing; if present it is once, few, many or a size class.

v_gene: TRBV7-8; abundance: NA; j_gene: TRBJ2-1; d_gene: TRBD2; CDR3nt: TGTGCCAGCAGCGTAGGACTAGCGGGAGAGCAGTTCTTC; CDR3aa: CASSVGLAGEQFF
v_gene: TRBV4-2; abundance: NA; j_gene: TRBJ1-2; d_gene: NA; CDR3nt: TGTGCCAGCAGCCAGGACGGGACATTCTATGGCTACACCTTC; CDR3aa: CASSQDGTFYGYTF
v_gene: TRBV28; abundance: NA; j_gene: TRBJ2-7; d_gene: TRBD2; CDR3nt: TGTGCCAGCGGACTAGCGGGAGGACGCGAGCAGTACTTC; CDR3aa: CASGLAGGREQYF
v_gene: TRBV5-1; abundance: few; j_gene: TRBJ1-4; d_gene: NA; CDR3nt: TGCGCCAGCAGCTCCGGGGTGGGTGAAAAACTGTTTTTT; CDR3aa: CASSSGVGEKLFF
v_gene: TRBV10-3; abundance: NA; j_gene: TRBJ2-3; d_gene: NA; CDR3nt: TGTGCCATCAGTGGACTGGAAGGCGCAGATACGCAGTATTTT; CDR3aa: CAISGLEGADTQYF
v_gene: TRBV12-3/TRBV12-4; abundance: NA; j_gene: TRBJ1-1; d_gene: TRBD1; CDR3nt: TGTGCCACCGTGCGCGCAGGGGGCACTGAAGCTTTCTTT; CDR3aa: CATVRAGGTEAFF
v_gene: TRBV28; abundance: NA; j_gene: TRBJ2-1; d_gene: TRBD1; CDR3nt: TGTGCCAGCAGCCGAGACAGGGGAAGGGTCAATGAGCAGTTCTTC; CDR3aa: CASSRDRGRVNEQFF
v_gene: TRBV27; abundance: NA; j_gene: TRBJ2-2; d_gene: NA; CDR3nt: TGTGCCAGCAGTCCTAGGACTGCGAACACCGGGGAGCTGTTTTTT; CDR3aa: CASSPRTANTGELFF
v_gene: TRBV12-3/TRBV12-4; abundance: NA; j_gene: TRBJ2-5; d_gene: TRBD2; CDR3nt: TGTGCCAGCATGGCGGGGGGCGCGGAGACCCAGTACTTC; CDR3aa: CASMAGGAETQYF
v_gene: TRBV6-4; abundance: NA; j_gene: TRBJ2-1; d_gene: NA; CDR3nt: TGTGCCAGCAGTGACGATGTGGGAGGCAGCAATGAGCAGTTCTTC; CDR3aa: CASSDDVGGSNEQFF
v_gene: TRBV29-1; abundance: NA; j_gene: TRBJ2-7; d_gene: NA; CDR3nt: TGCAGCGTGGCAATCTCGGGTAACTACGAGCAGTACTTC; CDR3aa: CSVAISGNYEQYF
v_gene: TRBV29-1; abundance: NA; j_gene: TRBJ1-2; d_gene: NA; CDR3nt: TGCAGCGTTGAGCAACAGGGCCCAGATGGCTACACCTTC; CDR3aa: CSVEQQGPDGYTF
v_gene: TRBV9; abundance: NA; j_gene: TRBJ2-1; d_gene: NA; CDR3nt: TGTGCCAGCAGCGTACAGGGGATGAGCTACAATGAGCAGTTCTTC; CDR3aa: CASSVQGMSYNEQFF
v_gene: TRBV27; abundance: once; j_gene: TRBJ1-2; d_gene: NA; CDR3nt: TGTGCCAGCAGTTTCTCCGGGATCGGCTATGGCTACACCTTC; CDR3aa: CASSFSGIGYGYTF
v_gene: TRBV30; abundance: once; j_gene: TRBJ2-7; d_gene: NA; CDR3nt: TGTGCCCGGGGGTATGATGGGAGAGGAAACGAGCAGTACTTC; CDR3aa: CARGYDGRGNEQYF
v_gene: TRBV15; abundance: NA; j_gene: TRBJ1-2; d_gene: NA; CDR3nt: TGTGCCACCAGCAACATTAGGGGGGGCTATGGCTACACCTTC; CDR3aa: CATSNIRGGYGYTF